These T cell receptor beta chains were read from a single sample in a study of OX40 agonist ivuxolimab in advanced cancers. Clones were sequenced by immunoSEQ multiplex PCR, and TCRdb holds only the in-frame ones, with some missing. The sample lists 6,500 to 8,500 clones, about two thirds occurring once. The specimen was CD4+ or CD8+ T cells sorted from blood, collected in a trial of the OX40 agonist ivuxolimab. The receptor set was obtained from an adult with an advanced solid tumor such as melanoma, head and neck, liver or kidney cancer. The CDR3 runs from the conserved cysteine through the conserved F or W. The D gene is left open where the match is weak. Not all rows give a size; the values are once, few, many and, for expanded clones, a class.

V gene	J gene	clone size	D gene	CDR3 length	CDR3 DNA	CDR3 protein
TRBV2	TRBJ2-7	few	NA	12	TGTGCCAGCACGCACCGTCCGAACGAGCAGTACTTC	CASTHRPNEQYF
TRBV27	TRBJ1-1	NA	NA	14	TGTGCCAGCAGTCCCACAGGAACGAACACTGAAGCTTTCTTT	CASSPTGTNTEAFF
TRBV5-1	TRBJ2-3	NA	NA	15	TGCGCCAGCAGCTTGGGGGACTCGGAGATAGATACGCAGTATTTT	CASSLGDSEIDTQYF
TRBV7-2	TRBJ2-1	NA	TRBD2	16	TGTGCCAGCAGCTTGGAAGCGGGAGGAGGCGGATTGAGACAGTTCTTC	CASSLEAGGGGLRQFF
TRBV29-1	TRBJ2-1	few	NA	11	TGCAGCGTTTTAGGGGGGGTTGAGCAGTTCTTC	CSVLGGVEQFF
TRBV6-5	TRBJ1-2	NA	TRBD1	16	TGTGCCAGCAGTTACGTGAGGACAGGGGGGGGCTATGGCTACACCTTC	CASSYVRTGGGYGYTF
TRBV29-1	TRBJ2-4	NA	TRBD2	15	TGCAGCGTTGCCCAACCGGGACTAGCGTTTAACATTCAGTACTTC	CSVAQPGLAFNIQYF
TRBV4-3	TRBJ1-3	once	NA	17	TGCGCCAGCAGCCAAGGTCGCCTCCGGAGCTCTGGAAACACCATATATTTT	CASSQGRLRSSGNTIYF
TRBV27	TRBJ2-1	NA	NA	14	TGTGCCAGCAGTTCCAGTAGCTCCTACAATGAGCAGTTCTTC	CASSSSSSYNEQFF
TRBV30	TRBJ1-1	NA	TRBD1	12	TGTGCCTGGAGCCCAGGGGGGACTGAAGCTTTCTTT	CAWSPGGTEAFF
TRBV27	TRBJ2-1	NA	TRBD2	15	TGTGCCAGCAGTTTTGGACTAGCGGAATACAATGAGCAGTTCTTC	CASSFGLAEYNEQFF
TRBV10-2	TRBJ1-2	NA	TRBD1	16	TGCGCCAGCAGCGTTGGGACAGGGGGCTTGAACTATGGCTACACCTTC	CASSVGTGGLNYGYTF
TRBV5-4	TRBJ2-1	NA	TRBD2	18	TGTGCCAGCAGCGTGGGACTAGCGGGCCTTAGCTCCTACAATGAGCAGTTCTTC	CASSVGLAGLSSYNEQFF
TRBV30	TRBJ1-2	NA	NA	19	TGTGCCTGGAACAGCCCCTTCGGCAGGGACCGTTTATTGTTCTATGGCTACACCTTC	CAWNSPFGRDRLLFYGYTF
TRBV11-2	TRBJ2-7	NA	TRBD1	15	TGTGCCAGCAGCCCCCGGGACAGGGACTTCTACGAGCAGTACTTC	CASSPRDRDFYEQYF
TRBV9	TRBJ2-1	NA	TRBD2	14	TGTGCCAGCAACCCGGGACTAGGCCCGAATGAGCAGTTCTTC	CASNPGLGPNEQFF
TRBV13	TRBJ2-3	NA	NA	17	TGTGCCAGCACCACGCCGGGGCCTCGAAAAAGCACAGATACGCAGTATTTT	CASTTPGPRKSTDTQYF
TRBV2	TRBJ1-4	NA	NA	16	TGTGCCAGCAGCCCCCTCGGTGGGACAACTAATGAAAAACTGTTTTTT	CASSPLGGTTNEKLFF
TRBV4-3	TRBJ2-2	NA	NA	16	TGCGCCAGCAGGGACCTGCGGTTCGCGAACACCGGGGAGCTGTTTTTT	CASRDLRFANTGELFF
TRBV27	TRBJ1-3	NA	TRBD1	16	TGTGCCAGCAGTGGGGGGACAGGGGGCCTTGGAAACACCATATATTTT	CASSGGTGGLGNTIYF
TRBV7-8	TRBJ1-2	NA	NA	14	TGTGCCAGCAGCTTAACTGACAGGCCTCGGGGCTACACCTTC	CASSLTDRPRGYTF
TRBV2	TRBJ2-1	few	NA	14	TGTGCCAGCAGTCAAGGGGCGGCCTACAATGAGCAGTTCTTC	CASSQGAAYNEQFF
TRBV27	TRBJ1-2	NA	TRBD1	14	TGTGCCAGCAGTTTTCGCGACAGGGGCTATGGCTACACCTTC	CASSFRDRGYGYTF
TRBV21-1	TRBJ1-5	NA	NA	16	TGTGCCAGCAGCAAATTTAGGGGACAGCTTTATCAGCCCCAGCATTTT	CASSKFRGQLYQPQHF
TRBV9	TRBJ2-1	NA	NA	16	TGTGCCAGCAGCGACGCCCTAACCACCCCCCACAATGAGCAGTTCTTC	CASSDALTTPHNEQFF
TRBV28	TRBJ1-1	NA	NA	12	TGTGCCAGCACCCCATTTCGGGACAACGCTTTCTTT	CASTPFRDNAFF
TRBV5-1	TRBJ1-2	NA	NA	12	TGCGCCAGCAGCTTGGACGTAAGTGGCTACACCTTC	CASSLDVSGYTF
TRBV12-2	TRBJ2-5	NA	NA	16	TGTGCAAGTCGCTCTCTAGGAGTTATTAGGCAAGAGACCCAGTACTTC	CASRSLGVIRQETQYF
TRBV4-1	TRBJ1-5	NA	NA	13	TGCGCCAGCAGCCAAGAGGTCGGTCAGCCCCAGCATTTT	CASSQEVGQPQHF
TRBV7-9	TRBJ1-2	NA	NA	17	TGTGCCAGCAGCTTAGACTCACCTCGGAGTCCTAACTATGGCTACACCTTC	CASSLDSPRSPNYGYTF
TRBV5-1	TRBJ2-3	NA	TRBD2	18	TGCGCCAGCAGCTTGGATTGGACTAGCGGGGATATGACAGATACGCAGTATTTT	CASSLDWTSGDMTDTQYF
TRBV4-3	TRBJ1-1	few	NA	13	TGCGCCAGCACCTCGGGGGGACGGACTGAAGCTTTCTTT	CASTSGGRTEAFF
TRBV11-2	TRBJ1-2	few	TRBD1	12	TGTGCCAGCAGCTTAGTCAGGGGGGGCTACACCTTC	CASSLVRGGYTF
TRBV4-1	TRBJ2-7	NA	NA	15	TGCGCCAGCAGCCAAGATGGCTACCCCGCCTACGAGCAGTACTTC	CASSQDGYPAYEQYF
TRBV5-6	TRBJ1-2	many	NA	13	TGTGCCAGCAGCTTGGGACAGATCTATGGCTACACCTTC	CASSLGQIYGYTF
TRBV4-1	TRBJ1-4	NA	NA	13	TGCGCCAGCAGCCAAGCCGGGATCGAAAAACTGTTTTTT	CASSQAGIEKLFF
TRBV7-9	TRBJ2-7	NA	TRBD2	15	TGTGCCAGCAGCCACCCCCCGACTAGCAGCTACGAGCAGTACTTC	CASSHPPTSSYEQYF
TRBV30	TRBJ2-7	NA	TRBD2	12	TGTGCCTGGTCCAGGACTAGGTACGAGCAGTACTTC	CAWSRTRYEQYF
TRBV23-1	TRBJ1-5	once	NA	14	TGCGCCAGCCGGGGCGGAATCATCAATCAGCCCCAGCATTTT	CASRGGIINQPQHF
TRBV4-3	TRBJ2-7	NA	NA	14	TGCGCCAGCAGCCAAGATTCAAGAACCTACGAGCAGTACTTC	CASSQDSRTYEQYF
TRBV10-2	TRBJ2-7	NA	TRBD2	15	TGCGCCAGCAGTGAACGGACTAGCGGTAACTACGAGCAGTACTTC	CASSERTSGNYEQYF
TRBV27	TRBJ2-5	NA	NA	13	TGTGCCAGCAGTGTTCATCGGATGGCGACCCAGTACTTC	CASSVHRMATQYF
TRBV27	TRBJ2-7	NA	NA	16	TGTGCCAGCAGCAGCTATAACTCCTGGGACCTCCACGAGCAGTACTTC	CASSSYNSWDLHEQYF
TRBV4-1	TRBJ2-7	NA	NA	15	TGCGCCAGCAGCCCCGGATGGCGGGATGGCACCGAGCAGTACTTC	CASSPGWRDGTEQYF
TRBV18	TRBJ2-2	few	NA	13	TGTGCCAGCTCAATTGATAGCGCCGGGGAGCTGTTTTTT	CASSIDSAGELFF
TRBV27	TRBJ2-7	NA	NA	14	TGTGCCAGCAGTTTACGTGGAGAGGCATACGAGCAGTACTTC	CASSLRGEAYEQYF
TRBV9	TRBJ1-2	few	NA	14	TGTGCCAGCAGCGAGGGACACTTTCGGCCTGGCTACACCTTC	CASSEGHFRPGYTF
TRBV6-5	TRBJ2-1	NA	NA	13	TGTGCCAGCAGTCCGACTGCCTACAATGAGCAGTTCTTC	CASSPTAYNEQFF